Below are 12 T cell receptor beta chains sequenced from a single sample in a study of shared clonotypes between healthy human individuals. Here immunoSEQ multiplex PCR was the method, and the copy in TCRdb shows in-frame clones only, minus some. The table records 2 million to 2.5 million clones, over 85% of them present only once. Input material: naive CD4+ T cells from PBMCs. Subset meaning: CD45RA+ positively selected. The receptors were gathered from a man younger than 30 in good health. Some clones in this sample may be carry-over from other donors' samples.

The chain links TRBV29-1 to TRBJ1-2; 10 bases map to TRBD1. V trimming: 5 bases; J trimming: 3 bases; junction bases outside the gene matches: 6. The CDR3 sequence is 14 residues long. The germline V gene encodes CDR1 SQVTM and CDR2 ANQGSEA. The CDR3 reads CSVTDRGPDYGYTF. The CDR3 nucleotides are TGCAGCGTTACCGACAGGGGGCCCGACTATGGCTACACCTTC.

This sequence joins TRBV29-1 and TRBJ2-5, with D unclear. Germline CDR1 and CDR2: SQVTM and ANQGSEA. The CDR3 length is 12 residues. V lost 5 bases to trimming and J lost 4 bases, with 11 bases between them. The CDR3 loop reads CSVRSGGETQYF. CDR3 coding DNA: TGCAGCGTTCGGTCGGGCGGAGAGACCCAGTACTTC.

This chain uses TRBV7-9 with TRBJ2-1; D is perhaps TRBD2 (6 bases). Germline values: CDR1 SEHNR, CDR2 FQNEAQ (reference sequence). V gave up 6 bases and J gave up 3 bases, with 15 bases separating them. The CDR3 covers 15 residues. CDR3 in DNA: TGTGCCAGCAGTGCTAGCCGCGGGGACTACAATGAGCAGTTCTTC. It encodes CASSASRGDYNEQFF.

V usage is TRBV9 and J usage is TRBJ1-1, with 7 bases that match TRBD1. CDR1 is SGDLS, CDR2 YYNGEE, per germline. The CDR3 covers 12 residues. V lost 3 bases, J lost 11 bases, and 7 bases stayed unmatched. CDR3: CASSEIQGNAFF. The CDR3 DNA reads TGTGCCAGCAGCGAGATACAGGGGAACGCTTTCTTT.

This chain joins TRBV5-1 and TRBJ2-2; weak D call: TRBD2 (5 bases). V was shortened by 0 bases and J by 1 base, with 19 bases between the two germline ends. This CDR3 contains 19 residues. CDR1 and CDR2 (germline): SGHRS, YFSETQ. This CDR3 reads CASSLAWRVDKRNTGELFF. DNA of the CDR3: TGCGCCAGCAGCTTGGCGTGGCGGGTCGATAAGAGGAACACCGGGGAGCTGTTTTTT.

CDR3 bases: TGTGCCAGCAGCGTAGGGATAGCGCTGTACTCCTACAATGAGCAGTTCTTC. Encoded protein: CASSVGIALYSYNEQFF. This chain connects TRBV9 to TRBJ2-1; maybe TRBD2 (5 bases). Trimming shortened V by 0 bases and J by 0 bases, and 13 bases separated the two germline ends. The CDR3 length is 17 residues. Germline V lookup: CDR1 SGDLS, CDR2 YYNGEE.

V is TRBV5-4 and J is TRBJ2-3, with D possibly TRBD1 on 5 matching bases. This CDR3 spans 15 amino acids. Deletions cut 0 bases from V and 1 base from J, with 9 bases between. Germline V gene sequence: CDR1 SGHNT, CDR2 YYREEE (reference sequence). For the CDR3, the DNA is TGTGCCAGCAGCTTGGAGGCAGGGCGCACAGATACGCAGTATTTT. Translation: CASSLEAGRTDTQYF.

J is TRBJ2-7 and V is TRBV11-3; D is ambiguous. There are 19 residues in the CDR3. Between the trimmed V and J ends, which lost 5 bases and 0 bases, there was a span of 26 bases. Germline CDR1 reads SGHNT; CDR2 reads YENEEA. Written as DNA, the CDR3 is TGTGCCAGCAGCCTCGACCCCCCTACTAAGACCAAAAGCTCCTACGAGCAGTACTTC. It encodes CASSLDPPTKTKSSYEQYF.

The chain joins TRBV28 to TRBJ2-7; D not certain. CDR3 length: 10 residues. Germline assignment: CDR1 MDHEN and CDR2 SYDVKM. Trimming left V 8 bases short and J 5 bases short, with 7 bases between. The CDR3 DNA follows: TGTGCCAGCGGCTTTAACGAGCAGTACTTC. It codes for CASGFNEQYF.

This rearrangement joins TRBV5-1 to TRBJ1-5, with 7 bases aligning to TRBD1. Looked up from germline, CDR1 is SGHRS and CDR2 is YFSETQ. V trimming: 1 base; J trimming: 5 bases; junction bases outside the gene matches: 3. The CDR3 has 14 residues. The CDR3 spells CASSLRTGDQPQHF. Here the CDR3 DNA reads TGCGCCAGCAGCTTGCGAACAGGGGATCAGCCCCAGCATTTT.

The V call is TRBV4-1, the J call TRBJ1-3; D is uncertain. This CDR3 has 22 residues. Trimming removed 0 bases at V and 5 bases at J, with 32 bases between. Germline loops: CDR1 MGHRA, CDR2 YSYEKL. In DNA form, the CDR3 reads TGCGCCAGCAGCCAAGATCTTATTAGGTGGGCGGACCGCGTTTCCCAACGAAACACCATATATTTT. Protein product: CASSQDLIRWADRVSQRNTIYF.

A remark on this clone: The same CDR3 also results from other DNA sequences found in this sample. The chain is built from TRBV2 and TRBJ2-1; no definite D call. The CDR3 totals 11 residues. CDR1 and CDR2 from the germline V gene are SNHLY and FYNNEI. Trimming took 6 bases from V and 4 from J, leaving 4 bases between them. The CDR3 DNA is TGTGCCAGCAGCGGGTACAATGAGCAGTTCTTC. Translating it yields CASSGYNEQFF.